This record covers a single T cell receptor (beta chain). Its antigen is unidentified. The data originate from a study of cytomegalovirus exposure and HLA in healthy donors. Losses at the gene ends were 8 bases for V and 7 bases for J; bases not matched to a gene: 9. Per germline, CDR1 SNHLY and CDR2 FYNNEI. CDR3 length equals 14 residues. Primers: 60 Vbeta forward and 13 Jbeta reverse. TCRdb keeps only in-frame clones here, not all; method: immunoSEQ multiplex PCR. The top ten clones hold nearly 2.5% of a sample with over 95,000 clones, over 75% of them seen once. Whole-study results and caveats: Earlier analysis found most TCR beta V segments productive about 90% or about 30% of the time.

The chain couples TRBV2 to TRBJ1-5; 9 bases match TRBD1. The clonotype originates from a woman aged 18-29 years in good health and CMV-seronegative. The specimen was PBMCs. The CDR3 DNA reads TGTGCCAGCCTCTTGGGACAGGGTGGACAGCCCCAGCATTTT. As protein: CASLLGQGGQPQHF.